Below are 17 T cell receptor beta chains sequenced from a single sample in a study of monozygotic twins with inflammatory bowel disease. TCRdb reprocessed the 5' RACE reads, keeping one entry per CDR3 protein, no DNA. Its listing shows around 380,000 distinct CDR3 sequences. The sample consisted of blood. The receptors shown here come from a human donor with ulcerative colitis or Crohn's disease, or a healthy co-twin of an affected twin (not recorded which).

The chain combines TRBV30 with TRBJ1-1. The CDR3 is made up of 13 amino acids. Looked up from germline, CDR1 is GTSNPN and CDR2 is SVGIG (reference sequence). The CDR3 protein is CAWSVDRDTEAFF. The full variable domain, its missing parts supplied by reference TRBV30 and TRBJ1-1, is SQTIHQWPATLVQPVGSPLSLECTVEGTSNPNLYWYRQAAGRGLQLLFYSVGIGQISSEVPQNLSASRPQDRQFILSSKKLLLSDSGFYLCAWSVDRDTEAFFGQGTRLTVV.

The chain carries TRBV6-2 or TRBV6-3 and TRBJ2-1; TCRdb calls TRBD2, which cannot be checked without DNA. The CDR3 is made up of 17 amino acids. Germline loops: CDR1 MNHEY, CDR2 SVGEGT. This CDR3 is CASTGTSGRALRGEQFF.

The chain employs TRBV3-1 and TRBJ1-5. Germline V gene lookup returns CDR1 LGHDT and CDR2 YNNKEL (reference sequence). The CDR3 covers 15 residues. CDR3 protein: CASSQTRYSNQPQHF.

V and J are TRBV5-1 and TRBJ2-7. The CDR3 spans 13 residues. From germline, CDR1 is SGHRS and CDR2 YFSETQ. The CDR3 sequence: CASSSAGLYEQYF. The full variable domain, rest sourced from reference TRBV5-1 and TRBJ2-7, is KAGVTQTPRYLIKTRGQQVTLSCSPISGHRSVSWYQQTPGQGLQFLFEYFSETQRNKGNFPGRFSGRQFSNSRSEMNVSTLELGDSALYLCASSSAGLYEQYFGPGTRLTVT.

The chain employs TRBV3-1 and TRBJ2-5; no DNA is available, so the TRBD1 call from TCRdb remains unchecked. Germline V gene data show CDR1 as LGHDT and CDR2 as YNNKEL (reference sequence). The CDR3 covers 13 residues. CDR3 sequence reads: CASSHRGPGAQYF.

This chain joins TRBV7-9 and TRBJ1-3. This CDR3 region has 15 residues. Germline CDR1 reads SEHNR; CDR2 reads FQNEAQ (reference sequence). The CDR3 sequence: CASFNGLYSGNTIYF.

This chain links TRBV2 with TRBJ1-5; the TCRdb D gene call, TRBD1, has no DNA to confirm it. The CDR3 loop spans 14 amino acids. The germline CDR1 and CDR2 sequences are SNHLY and FYNNEI. The CDR3 spells CASSRDSFNQPQHF.

The chain is built from TRBV29-1 and TRBJ2-7; TCRdb calls TRBD2, which cannot be checked without DNA. CDR3 size: 12 residues. Germline assignment: CDR1 SQVTM and CDR2 ANQGSEA. This chain's CDR3 is CSVEEGLGEQYF.

The chain employs TRBV5-1 and TRBJ2-3; there is no DNA to check the TCRdb D call of TRBD1. Germline V lookup: CDR1 SGHRS, CDR2 YFSETQ. The CDR3 totals 15 residues. This CDR3 reads CASSLDRGLSDTQYF. Using reference TRBV5-1 and TRBJ2-3 for the parts outside the CDR3, the full variable domain is KAGVTQTPRYLIKTRGQQVTLSCSPISGHRSVSWYQQTPGQGLQFLFEYFSETQRNKGNFPGRFSGRQFSNSRSEMNVSTLELGDSALYLCASSLDRGLSDTQYFGPGTRLTVL.

V and J are TRBV4-3 and TRBJ2-1; TCRdb picks TRBD2, but there is no DNA to check that call. The germline gives CDR1 LGHNA, CDR2 YSLEER. The CDR3 is made up of 16 amino acids. This CDR3 is CASSQELAGMVNEQFF.

This chain connects TRBV20-1 to TRBJ2-5; TCRdb reports TRBD1, a call that lacks DNA to check it against. The length of the CDR3 is 13 residues. CDR1 DFQATT and CDR2 SNEGSKA come from the germline V gene (reference sequence). The CDR3 loop is CSARGGYQETQYF.

The chain links TRBV6-1 to TRBJ2-7; TCRdb's D call, TRBD1, is unchecked because there is no DNA. Germline values: CDR1 MNHNS, CDR2 SASEGT. The CDR3 is 13 amino acids. The CDR3 region is CASSTGNPYEQYF.

This chain joins TRBV6-4 and TRBJ2-2; the D call of TRBD2 rests on TCRdb alone, since no DNA is present to check it. The germline CDR1 and CDR2 sequences are MRHNA and SNTAGT. This CDR3 spans 15 amino acids. CDR3 region: CASSGTGGPYWELFF.

The chain is built from TRBV7-9 and TRBJ1-2. The CDR3 is 16 amino acids. Germline V gives CDR1 SEHNR, CDR2 FQNEAQ (reference sequence). CDR3 loop: CASSLGSKDPNYGYTF.

V usage is TRBV3-1 and J usage is TRBJ2-2; TCRdb's D call of TRBD2 is untestable without DNA. CDR3 length equals 18 residues. CDR1 and CDR2 (germline): LGHDT, YNNKEL (reference sequence). The CDR3 sequence: CASSPTTSSFANTGELFF.

This chain uses TRBV5-4 with TRBJ2-7; TCRdb indicates TRBD1, and absent DNA this call remains unverified. The germline gives CDR1 SGHNT, CDR2 YYREEE (reference sequence). The CDR3 totals 14 residues. The CDR3 protein is CASSLAPGAGGQYF.

This chain joins TRBV5-5 and TRBJ2-1; no DNA is available, so the TRBD2 call from TCRdb remains unchecked. Per germline, CDR1 SGHKS and CDR2 YYEKEE (reference sequence). The CDR3 totals 15 residues. Here the CDR3 reads CASSLVLGSYNEQFF. Based on the CDR3 plus reference TRBV5-5 and TRBJ2-1, the full variable domain is DAGVTQSPTHLIKTRGQQVTLRCSPISGHKSVSWYQQVLGQGPQFIFQYYEKEERGRGNFPDRFSARQFPNYSSELNVNALLLGDSALYLCASSLVLGSYNEQFFGPGTRLTVL.